This T cell receptor beta chain was identified in a study of blood T cells in healthy people across ages. The study, taken as a whole, reports: As age increased, TCR beta diversity per million T cells fell in a roughly linear fashion. Naive CD4+ cell counts and diversity both ran higher in long-lived than in aged donors. Leaving the PBMCs unsorted stopped any conclusive comparison of naive versus antigen-experienced cells.

To note about this clonotype: The target antigen is unknown.

Germline V gene lookup returns CDR1 GTSNPN and CDR2 SVGIG (reference sequence). V lost 4 bases, J lost 3 bases, and 8 bases lay in between. The CDR3 covers 12 residues. A second PCR of about 7 to 12 cycles used a sample-barcoded 5' primer and a J-beta primer mix. Tagging of each cDNA molecule was performed by a template-switch adaptor with 12 random nucleotides. TCRdb recomputed calls from the 5' RACE reads with MiXCR, one row per CDR3 protein. The sample gives 850,000 to 1,000,000 distinct CDR3 sequences, around 48% of which show up once; under 15% is in the top ten. The material sequenced was blood. The rearrangement uses TRBV30 and TRBJ2-3; weak D call: TRBD1 (5 bases). The source is a man in his thirties or forties in good health. CDR3 bases: TGTGCCTGGACAGGGTGGACAGATACGCAGTATTTT. Translated: CAWTGWTDTQYF.